Below, one T cell receptor (beta chain) is given with its context. It has no known antigen specificity. Per-base quality was not reported, and no clone a single base away is much larger than it. Every donor was a healthy Caucasian. The twin cohort consisted of three pairs of female monozygotic twins, all aged roughly 18 to 29 years. CD4+ and CD8+ T cell populations were isolated with positive isolation kits from Invitrogen. This entry is derived from a study of identical twins (dated by TCRdb to the mid-2010s). For context, the study as a whole: To test whether fetal clonotypes persist, this study deep-sequenced TCR alpha and beta repertoires from monozygotic twins, from unrelated adults of various ages, and from cord blood. Replicate twin experiments were performed at different times using different library preparation protocols to rule out contamination. What the study reported, not specific to this receptor: In monozygotic twins, out-of-frame TCR alpha sharing was systematically underestimated by recombination models, although the models agreed with sharing between unrelated individuals. In beta out-of-frame sequences, excess twin sharing was weaker, because having fewer shared sequences lowered the signal-to-noise ratio. Compared with coincidental sharing between unrelated individuals, an excess of low generation-probability sequences was observed among out-of-frame TCR alpha sequences shared between twins. Because the same donors could not be followed over many years, the conclusions depended on cross-sectional statistical analysis. Fewer insertions were carried by abundant cord blood beta clonotypes, a similar but weaker trend appeared in young adult naive repertoires, and no such trend appeared in memory repertoires. Invariant T cells such as MAIT and iNKT could partly confound zero-insertion analyses, although diverse VJ usage argued against such confounding for most clonotypes.

Reading from cysteine to phenylalanine, the CDR3 counts 15 amino acids. This entry keeps only the CDR3 DNA: 45 bases, framed from base 1. V lost 6 bases and J lost 0 bases, and the count of bases not matched to a germline gene is 9. CDR1 DFQATT and CDR2 SNEGSKA were looked up in the germline V gene (reference sequence). Libraries were made using 5' RACE. Sequencing relied on an Illumina HiSeq 2000. Template switching added a universal primer binding site, and the final cDNA carried a unique molecular identifier that allowed TCR cDNA molecules to be counted accurately. First-strand cDNA for TCR alpha and beta chains was synthesized from specific primers in the conserved constant-segment region. To control for contamination, every cDNA library carried two barcodes: a SMART-Mk sample barcode plus Illumina barcodes. TruSeq adapter sequences, together with Illumina sample barcodes, were added in two successive PCR steps. The Illumina HiSeq platform was used with custom primers to sequence TCR alpha and beta cDNA libraries. For the original study's pipeline: MiGEC processed the raw reads to extract unique molecular identifiers, while MiXCR was used to determine the CDR3 positions. Recombination models were inferred per individual with the repgenHMM and IGoR tools using an EM algorithm. Shared clonotype analysis was performed with the tcR package in R, normalizing sharing by the product of cloneset sizes. To study raw recombination without the effects of thymic and clonal selection, out-of-frame nonproductive sequences were analyzed. The raw public data were reprocessed by TCRdb itself: fastp quality trimming at Q25, MiXCR clonotype calling, in-frame beta chains only. Entries that share a CDR3 protein sequence are merged under the most common genes and DNA. These V and J calls are TCRdb output, not the study's own analysis. Present in this sample are just over 500,000 distinct CDR3 sequences, roughly a fifth of which were seen just once. The ten largest clones take up about 0.93% of the sample.

Another study also made use of these data, one on T cells expressing NK-cell markers. That second report states: Seven or eight donors provided sorted CD3+CD56+NKG2C+, CD3+CD56+NKG2C- and CD3+CD56-NKG2C+ T-cell subsets, whose TCR beta-chain repertoires were profiled. Among the eight sequenced donors, seven were HCMV-seropositive and one was HCMV-seronegative. To restrict sorting to alphabetaTCR-expressing T cells, an anti-gammadeltaTCR antibody was added in several experiments. In more than 5 donors, the dominant CD3+CD56+NKG2C+ clonotypes ranked among the top 10 CD8+ clonotypes, making up roughly 1.0-8% of CD8+ T cells. Those dominant clonotypes were again the most abundant among CD3+CD56-NKG2C+ cells in four donors, at roughly 25-60.1%. It remained unclear whether the expanded NKG2C-expressing T cell clones were specific for HCMV antigens. The study sequenced eight donors, all healthy volunteers chosen at random: three men and five women. A commercial ELISA kit detecting HCMV-specific IgG in serum was used to determine HCMV serostatus. MIGEC was used to demultiplex reads and group the reads by UMI, and MiTCR was used to assemble and quantify clonotypes. To remove erroneous sequences, TCR cDNA sequences were retained only when supported by two or more reads. Downstream repertoire analysis used the tcR package, and clonotypes were matched across fractions by CDR3 nucleotide sequence plus V segment. Antigen specificity was annotated against VDJdb with VDJmatch, allowing one amino acid substitution in CDR3.

This sequence was found in a young woman in good health. The rearranged chain carries TRBV20-1 and TRBJ2-3, with 7 bases in between that match TRBD2. The material sequenced was CD4+ T cells sorted from blood. The DNA sequence follows: TGCAGTGCCACCCTAGCGGCGGCTAGCACAGATACGCAGTATTTT. Protein translation: CSATLAAASTDTQYF.